Shown below are 24 T cell receptor beta chains from a single sample sequenced in a study of long-term antiretroviral therapy in people with HIV. Researchers ran immunoSEQ v3.0 at survey level. The table came from immunoSEQ multiplex PCR; TCRdb's copy has only in-frame clones and leaves some out. The sample records about 18,000 clones, 85% to 95% being singletons. This specimen consisted of unsorted PBMCs, obtained around 10 years after starting antiretroviral therapy. The receptors stem from a man aged 25 to 45 with HIV.

The chain combines TRBV7-8 with TRBJ1-3; D possibly corresponds to TRBD1 (5 bases). Germline CDR1 SGHVS, CDR2 FQNEAQ. V lost 5 bases, J lost 2 bases, and 16 bases lay in between. This CDR3 contains 16 residues. CDR3 sequence: CASSLTGLSAGNTIYF. The CDR3 region has the DNA TGTGCCAGCAGCCTCACAGGACTATCGGCTGGAAACACCATATATTTT.

CDR3 in DNA: TGTGCCAGCAGTGATGGCAGGGGTACCCACGAGCAGTACGTC. This translates into CASSDGRGTHEQYV. This sequence joins TRBV2 and TRBJ2-7, with D possibly being TRBD1 (6 bases). This CDR3 is 14 amino acids long. Germline lookup yields CDR1 SNHLY and CDR2 FYNNEI. The V and J ends lost 3 bases and 5 bases respectively, with 14 bases between them.

V and J are TRBV18 and TRBJ1-1, with 9 bases aligning to TRBD1. Germline CDR1 and CDR2: KGHSH and LQKENI. With 3 bases clipped from V and 6 bases from J, the junction kept 5 bases outside the gene matches. This CDR3 comprises 14 residues. CDR3 nucleotide sequence: TGTGCCAGCTCACCCGGGACAGGGTTCCCTGAAGCTTTCTTT. This translates into CASSPGTGFPEAFF.

The chain employs TRBV5-1 and TRBJ1-1; D not resolved. Germline V lookup: CDR1 SGHRS, CDR2 YFSETQ. The V end lost 0 bases, the J end lost 4 bases, and 10 bases lay between the germline ends. The CDR3 totals 14 residues. The CDR3 sequence is CASSLDVLGTEAFF. CDR3 sequence (DNA): TGCGCCAGCAGCTTGGATGTCCTGGGCACTGAAGCTTTCTTT.

The chain joins TRBV18 to TRBJ2-3; no firm D call. V was cut by 0 bases and J by 4 bases, with 11 bases left in between. The length of the CDR3 is 15 residues. Germline V lookup: CDR1 KGHSH, CDR2 LQKENI. CDR3 amino acids: CASSPPGRMSDTQYF. The CDR3 nucleotides read TGTGCCAGCTCACCACCGGGCAGGATGTCAGATACGCAGTATTTT.

This chain links TRBV9 with TRBJ2-5; D possibly corresponds to TRBD1 (5 bases). CDR1 and CDR2 (germline): SGDLS, YYNGEE. Trimming took 3 bases from V and 1 from J, leaving 7 bases between them. CDR3 length equals 13 residues. CDR3 bases: TGTGCCAGCAGCGCGACAGTCCAAGAGACCCAGTACTTC. This translates into CASSATVQETQYF.

In nucleotides, the CDR3 is TGTGCCAGCCACAAGGATAGAAACGCAGAGACCCAGTACTTC. Protein product: CASHKDRNAETQYF. The rearrangement uses TRBV2 and TRBJ2-5; no clear D. Per germline, CDR1 SNHLY and CDR2 FYNNEI. With 8 bases removed from V and 4 bases from J, the gap between germline ends came to 17 bases. This CDR3 has 14 amino acids.

The chain employs TRBV5-6 and TRBJ1-4; D unclear. The CDR3 sequence is 14 residues long. With 0 bases removed from V and 4 bases from J, the gap between germline ends came to 7 bases. Germline assignment: CDR1 SGHDT and CDR2 YYEEEE. In nucleotides, the CDR3 is TGTGCCAGCAGCTTGGGACGGCGTAATGAAAAACTGTTTTTT. This translates into CASSLGRRNEKLFF.

The chain combines TRBV10-3 with TRBJ1-6, with D tentatively TRBD1 (6 bases). The V gene's germline CDR1 is ENHRY and CDR2 SYGVKD. The ends were cut back, 10 bases at V and 2 bases at J, with 15 bases in the middle. The CDR3 has 15 residues. CDR3 region: CASHQGLTYNSPLHF. The CDR3 nucleotides read TGTGCCAGCCACCAGGGGCTGACCTATAATTCACCCCTCCACTTT.

V and J are TRBV27 and TRBJ1-5; a possible D gene is TRBD1 (5 bases). Germline CDR1 reads MNHEY; CDR2 reads SMNVEV (reference sequence). Trimming cost V 6 bases and J 8 bases, with 14 bases left between them. This CDR3 region has 13 residues. CDR3 nucleotides: TGTGCCAGCAGAGCGACAGTTTGGGAGCCCCAGCATTTT. Its protein is CASRATVWEPQHF.

The chain uses TRBV5-1 and TRBJ2-5; 7 positions match TRBD2. The trim removed 2 bases at V and 2 bases at J, leaving 3 bases unmatched. Per the germline V gene, CDR1 is SGHRS and CDR2 is YFSETQ. This CDR3 is 14 amino acids long. For the CDR3, the DNA is TGCGCCAGCAGCTTTTTGGGGGGGCAAGAGACCCAGTACTTC. Its protein is CASSFLGGQETQYF.

The genes are TRBV28 and TRBJ2-5; tentative D call: TRBD2 (6 bases). V shed 5 bases and J shed 1 base, with 11 bases lying between them. The CDR3 loop spans 14 amino acids. Germline assignment: CDR1 MDHEN and CDR2 SYDVKM. The CDR3 region is CASSPPGLQETQYF. DNA of the CDR3: TGTGCCAGCAGTCCACCGGGACTCCAAGAGACCCAGTACTTC.

The rearrangement joins TRBV21-1 to TRBJ1-1. TRBV21-1 is a pseudogene segment. The CDR3 length is 15 residues. The CDR3 here is CASSKGGRLNTEAFF. The DNA of the CDR3 is TGTGCCAGCAGCAAAGGAGGGCGGTTGAACACTGAAGCTTTCTTT.

This clone appeared once. This chain links TRBV7-6 with TRBJ1-5; D not resolved. This CDR3 has 13 amino acids. Trimming shortened V by 1 base and J by 3 bases, and 4 bases separated the two germline ends. Germline lookup yields CDR1 SGHVS and CDR2 FNYEAQ. CDR3 DNA: TGTGCCAGCAGCTTAGATAACAATCAGCCCCAGCATTTT. The encoded protein is CASSLDNNQPQHF.

The gene calls are TRBV6-6 and TRBJ2-1; D is unresolved. The CDR3 loop spans 13 amino acids. The V gene lost 6 bases and the J gene lost 8 bases, with 14 bases spanning the gap. Germline V lookup: CDR1 MNHNY, CDR2 SVGAGI (reference sequence). CDR3 in amino acids: CASRDIQADEQFF. The DNA for the CDR3 is TGTGCCAGCAGAGACATCCAGGCGGATGAGCAGTTCTTC.

The rearrangement links TRBV9 to TRBJ1-3; D gene uncertain. Germline V gene sequence: CDR1 SGDLS, CDR2 YYNGEE. The V end lost 2 bases, the J end lost 4 bases, and 7 bases lay between the germline ends. The CDR3 totals 13 residues. The CDR3 DNA follows: TGTGCCAGCAGCGTGGACGGGGGAAACACCATATATTTT. As protein: CASSVDGGNTIYF. Using reference TRBV9 and TRBJ1-3 for the parts outside the CDR3, the full variable domain is DSGVTQTPKHLITATGQRVTLRCSPRSGDLSVYWYQQSLDQGLQFLIQYYNGEERAKGNILERFSAQQFPDLHSELNLSSLELGDSALYFCASSVDGGNTIYFGEGSWLTVV.

The gene calls are TRBV28 and TRBJ2-1; TRBD1 aligns across 10 bases. Trimming removed 6 bases from V and 7 bases from J; junction bases left unmatched: 9. CDR3 size: 15 residues. Germline-derived CDR1 and CDR2 are MDHEN and SYDVKM. Written as DNA, the CDR3 is TGTGCCAGCAGCCGACAGGGGGCTTCGGAAAATGAGCAGTTCTTC. It translates to CASSRQGASENEQFF.

J is TRBJ2-2 and V is TRBV10-1, with D possibly TRBD2 on 7 matching bases. CDR1 is WNHNN and CDR2 is SYGVQD in the germline V gene (reference sequence). The ends were cut back, 6 bases at V and 6 bases at J, with 8 bases in the middle. This CDR3 is built from 12 residues. Here the CDR3 reads CASRGGAGELFF. DNA for the CDR3: TGCGCCAGCAGAGGGGGGGCCGGGGAGCTGTTTTTT.

The rearrangement joins TRBV29-1 to TRBJ2-1, with TRBD2 as a possible D gene (6 bases). The V gene lost 7 bases and the J gene lost 6 bases, with 7 bases spanning the gap. The CDR3 runs to 10 residues. Germline-derived CDR1 and CDR2 are SQVTM and ANQGSEA. The CDR3 DNA follows: TGCAGCGGGGGAGGCAATGAGCAGTTCTTC. It specifies CSGGGNEQFF.

This sequence joins TRBV19 and TRBJ1-3; 8 nucleotides match TRBD1. J gave up 4 bases and V 6 bases, and 8 bases lay outside the gene matches. This CDR3 spans 15 amino acids. Germline V gene sequence: CDR1 LNHDA, CDR2 SQIVND (reference sequence). CDR3: CASRHGTGQGNTIYF. The CDR3 DNA follows: TGTGCCAGTAGGCACGGGACAGGCCAAGGAAACACCATATATTTT.

The chain's CDR3 is CASSLPSNNEQFF. DNA for the CDR3: TGTGCCAGCAGCTTACCCAGTAACAATGAGCAGTTCTTC. V is TRBV7-9 and J is TRBJ2-1; D is unresolved. Germline loops: CDR1 SEHNR, CDR2 FQNEAQ (reference sequence). The V end lost 2 bases, the J end lost 5 bases, and 7 bases lay between the germline ends. The CDR3 has 13 amino acids.

Here the CDR3 reads CASSPLAGDLTDTQYF. Written as DNA, the CDR3 is TGTGCCAGCTCACCACTAGCGGGGGACCTCACAGATACGCAGTATTTT. V usage is TRBV18 and J usage is TRBJ2-3; 9 bases are a match to TRBD2. Germline loops: CDR1 KGHSH, CDR2 LQKENI. J lost 2 bases, V lost 1 base, and 4 bases had no gene match. There are 16 residues in the CDR3.

This rearrangement joins TRBV6-6 to TRBJ2-7; 8 nucleotides match TRBD1. The CDR3 is made up of 16 amino acids. Trimming at V came to 4 bases and at J to 4 bases, leaving 12 bases not matched to a gene. Germline V CDR1 and CDR2: MNHNY, SVGAGI (reference sequence). The CDR3 spells CASSWNYGDRRYEQYV. The CDR3 region has the DNA TGTGCCAGCAGTTGGAACTACGGGGACAGGCGATACGAGCAGTACGTC.

CDR3 sequence (DNA): TGTGCCAGCACTACGACAGGGGGCAGGAACACTGAAGCTTTCTTT. Protein product: CASTTTGGRNTEAFF. The chain has TRBV6-1 and TRBJ1-1; the match to TRBD1 covers 10 bases. J lost 1 base, V lost 7 bases, and 6 bases had no gene match. The CDR3 loop spans 15 amino acids. Germline V lookup: CDR1 MNHNS, CDR2 SASEGT.